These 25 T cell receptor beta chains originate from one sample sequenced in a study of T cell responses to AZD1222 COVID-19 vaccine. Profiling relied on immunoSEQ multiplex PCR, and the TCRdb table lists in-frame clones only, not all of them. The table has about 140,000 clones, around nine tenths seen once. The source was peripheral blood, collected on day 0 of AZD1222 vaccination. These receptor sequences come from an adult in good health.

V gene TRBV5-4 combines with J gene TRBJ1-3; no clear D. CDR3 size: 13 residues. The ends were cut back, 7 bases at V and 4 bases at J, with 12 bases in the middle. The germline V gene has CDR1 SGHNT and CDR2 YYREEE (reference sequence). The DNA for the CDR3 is TGTGCCAGCGGCACCCAGACCGGAAACACCATATATTTT. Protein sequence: CASGTQTGNTIYF. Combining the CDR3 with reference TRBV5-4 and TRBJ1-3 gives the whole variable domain ETGVTQSPTHLIKTRGQQVTLRCSSQSGHNTVSWYQQALGQGPQFIFQYYREEENGRGNFPPRFSGLQFPNYSSELNVNALELDDSALYLCASGTQTGNTIYFGEGSWLTVV.

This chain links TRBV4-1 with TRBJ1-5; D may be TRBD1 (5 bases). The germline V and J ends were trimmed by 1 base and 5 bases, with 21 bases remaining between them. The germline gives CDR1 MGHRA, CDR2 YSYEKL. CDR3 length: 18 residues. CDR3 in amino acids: CASSQGGRSPWGYQPQHF. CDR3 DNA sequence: TGCGCCAGCAGCCAAGGGGGACGTTCCCCATGGGGATATCAGCCCCAGCATTTT.

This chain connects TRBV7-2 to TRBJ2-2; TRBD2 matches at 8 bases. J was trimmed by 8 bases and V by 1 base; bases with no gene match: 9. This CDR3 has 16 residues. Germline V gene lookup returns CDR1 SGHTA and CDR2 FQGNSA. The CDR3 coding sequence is TGTGCCAGCAGCTTAGGTGTCGGGGGGGCACGTGGGGAGCTGTTTTTT. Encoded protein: CASSLGVGGARGELFF.

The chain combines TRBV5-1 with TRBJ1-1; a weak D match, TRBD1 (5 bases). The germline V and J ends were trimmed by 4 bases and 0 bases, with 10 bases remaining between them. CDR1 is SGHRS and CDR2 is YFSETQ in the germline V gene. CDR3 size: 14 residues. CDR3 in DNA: TGCGCCAGCAGCGCAGGGAATATGAACACTGAAGCTTTCTTT. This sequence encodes CASSAGNMNTEAFF.

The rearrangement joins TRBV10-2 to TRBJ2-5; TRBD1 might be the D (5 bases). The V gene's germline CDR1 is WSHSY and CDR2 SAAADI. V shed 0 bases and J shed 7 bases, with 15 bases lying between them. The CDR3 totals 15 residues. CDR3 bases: TGCGCCAGCAGTGAGTCGTGGCTACAAAGGGGGACCCAGTACTTC. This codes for CASSESWLQRGTQYF.

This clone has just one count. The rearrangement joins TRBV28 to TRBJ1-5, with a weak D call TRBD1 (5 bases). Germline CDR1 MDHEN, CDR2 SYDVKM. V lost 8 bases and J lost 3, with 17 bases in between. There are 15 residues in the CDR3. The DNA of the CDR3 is TGTGCCAGCTCCTTTAGCGGGGGGTACAATCAGCCCCAGCATTTT. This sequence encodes CASSFSGGYNQPQHF.

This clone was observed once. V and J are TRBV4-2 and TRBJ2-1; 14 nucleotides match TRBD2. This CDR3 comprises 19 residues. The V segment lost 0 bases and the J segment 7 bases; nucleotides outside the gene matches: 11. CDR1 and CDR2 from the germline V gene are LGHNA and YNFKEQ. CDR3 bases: TGTGCCAGCAGCCAAGATCCCCCCGGACTAGCGGGAGGAGGGAATGAGCAGTTCTTC. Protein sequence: CASSQDPPGLAGGGNEQFF.

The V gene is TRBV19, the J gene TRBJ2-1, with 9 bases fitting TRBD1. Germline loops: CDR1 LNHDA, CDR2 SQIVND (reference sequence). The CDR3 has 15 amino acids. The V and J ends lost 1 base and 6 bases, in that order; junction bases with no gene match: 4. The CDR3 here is CASSIGTGVGNEQFF. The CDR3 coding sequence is TGTGCCAGTAGTATAGGGACAGGGGTTGGCAATGAGCAGTTCTTC.

CDR3 sequence: CSANTDTQYF. In DNA form, the CDR3 reads TGCAGTGCTAACACAGATACGCAGTATTTT. The chain combines TRBV20-1 with TRBJ2-3; D ambiguous. This CDR3 is 10 amino acids long. V was pared by 4 bases and J by 2 bases, with 1 base between. Germline loops: CDR1 DFQATT, CDR2 SNEGSKA (reference sequence).

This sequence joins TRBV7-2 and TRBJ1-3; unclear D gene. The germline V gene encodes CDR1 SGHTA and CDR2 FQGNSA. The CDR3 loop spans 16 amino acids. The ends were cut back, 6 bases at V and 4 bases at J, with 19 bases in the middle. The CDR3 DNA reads TGTGCCAGCAGTCTTAGTTTATTGGGAGCGGGAAACACCATATATTTT. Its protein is CASSLSLLGAGNTIYF. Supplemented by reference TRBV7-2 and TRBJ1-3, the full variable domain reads GAGVSQSPSNKVTEKGKDVELRCDPISGHTALYWYRQSLGQGLEFLIYFQGNSAPDKSGLPSDRFSAERTGGSVSTLTIQRTQQEDSAVYLCASSLSLLGAGNTIYFGEGSWLTVV.

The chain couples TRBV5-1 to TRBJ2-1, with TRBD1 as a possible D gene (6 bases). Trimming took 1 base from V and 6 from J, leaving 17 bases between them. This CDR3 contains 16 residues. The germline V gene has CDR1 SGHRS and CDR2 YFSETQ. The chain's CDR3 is CASSLLLQGVRNEQFF. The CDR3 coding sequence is TGCGCCAGCAGCTTGCTTCTACAGGGTGTTCGCAATGAGCAGTTCTTC.

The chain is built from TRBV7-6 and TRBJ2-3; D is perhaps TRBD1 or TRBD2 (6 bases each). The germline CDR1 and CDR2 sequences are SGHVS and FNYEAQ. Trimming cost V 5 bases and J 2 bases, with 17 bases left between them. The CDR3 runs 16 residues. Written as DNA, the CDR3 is TGTGCCAGCAGCCCTAGAGGGGGGAGCGACACAGATACGCAGTATTTT. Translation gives CASSPRGGSDTDTQYF.

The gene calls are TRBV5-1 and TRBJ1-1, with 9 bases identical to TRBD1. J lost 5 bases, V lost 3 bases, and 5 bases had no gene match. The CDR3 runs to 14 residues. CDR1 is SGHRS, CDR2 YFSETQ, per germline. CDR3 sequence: CASSSEGQGTEAFF. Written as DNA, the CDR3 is TGCGCCAGCAGCTCGGAGGGACAGGGTACTGAAGCTTTCTTT.

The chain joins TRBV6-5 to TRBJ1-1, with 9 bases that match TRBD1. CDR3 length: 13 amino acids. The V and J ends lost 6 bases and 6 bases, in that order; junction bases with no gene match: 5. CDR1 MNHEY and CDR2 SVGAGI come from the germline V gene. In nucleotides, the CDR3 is TGTGCCAGCAGCCAGGACAGGGGAGCTGAAGCTTTCTTT. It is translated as CASSQDRGAEAFF.

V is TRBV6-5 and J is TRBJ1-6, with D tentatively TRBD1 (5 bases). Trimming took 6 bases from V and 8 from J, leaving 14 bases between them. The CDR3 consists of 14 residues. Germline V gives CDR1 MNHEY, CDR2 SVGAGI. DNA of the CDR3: TGTGCCAGCAGCCCCGGGACCTACGATTCACCCCTCCACTTT. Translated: CASSPGTYDSPLHF.

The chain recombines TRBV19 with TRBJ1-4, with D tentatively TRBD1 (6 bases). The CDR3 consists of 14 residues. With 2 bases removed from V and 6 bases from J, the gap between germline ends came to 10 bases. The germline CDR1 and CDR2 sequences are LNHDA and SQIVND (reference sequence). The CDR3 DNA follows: TGTGCCAGTAGTATACCCAGGGGTGATGAAAAACTGTTTTTT. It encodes CASSIPRGDEKLFF.

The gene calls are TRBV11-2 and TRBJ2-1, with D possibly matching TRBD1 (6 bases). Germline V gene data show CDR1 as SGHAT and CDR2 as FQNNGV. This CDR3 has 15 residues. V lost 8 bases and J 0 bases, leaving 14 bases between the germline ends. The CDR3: CASSIRTASYNEQFF. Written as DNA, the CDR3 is TGTGCCAGCTCAATCCGGACAGCCTCCTACAATGAGCAGTTCTTC.

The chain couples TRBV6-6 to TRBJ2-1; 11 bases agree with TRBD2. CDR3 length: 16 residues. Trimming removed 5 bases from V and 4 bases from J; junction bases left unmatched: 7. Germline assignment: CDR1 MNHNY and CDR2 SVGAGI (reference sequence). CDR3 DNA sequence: TGTGCCAGCAGTGTCAGTAGCGGGGGGGTTTACAATGAGCAGTTCTTC. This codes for CASSVSSGGVYNEQFF.

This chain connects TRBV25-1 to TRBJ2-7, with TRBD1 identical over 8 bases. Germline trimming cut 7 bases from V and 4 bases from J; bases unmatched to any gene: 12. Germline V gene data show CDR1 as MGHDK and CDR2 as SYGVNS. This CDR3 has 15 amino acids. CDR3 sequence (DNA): TGTGCCAGCACTTGGGGACGGGACAGGCCTTACGAGCAGTACTTC. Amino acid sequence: CASTWGRDRPYEQYF.

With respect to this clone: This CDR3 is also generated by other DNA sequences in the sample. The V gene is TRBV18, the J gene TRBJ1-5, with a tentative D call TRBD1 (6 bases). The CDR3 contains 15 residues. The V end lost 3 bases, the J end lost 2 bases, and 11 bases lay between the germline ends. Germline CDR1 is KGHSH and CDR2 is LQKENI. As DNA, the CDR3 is TGTGCCAGCTCACCCCAAGGGGGAGGCAATCAGCCCCAGCATTTT. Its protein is CASSPQGGGNQPQHF.

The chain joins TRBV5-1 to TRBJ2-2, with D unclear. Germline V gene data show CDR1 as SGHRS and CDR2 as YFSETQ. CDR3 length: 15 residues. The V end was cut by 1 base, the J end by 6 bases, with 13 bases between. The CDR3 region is CASSLSLPGPGELFF. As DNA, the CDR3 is TGCGCCAGCAGCTTGTCTTTGCCGGGTCCCGGGGAGCTGTTTTTT. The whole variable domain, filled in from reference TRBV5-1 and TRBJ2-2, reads KAGVTQTPRYLIKTRGQQVTLSCSPISGHRSVSWYQQTPGQGLQFLFEYFSETQRNKGNFPGRFSGRQFSNSRSEMNVSTLELGDSALYLCASSLSLPGPGELFFGEGSRLTVL.

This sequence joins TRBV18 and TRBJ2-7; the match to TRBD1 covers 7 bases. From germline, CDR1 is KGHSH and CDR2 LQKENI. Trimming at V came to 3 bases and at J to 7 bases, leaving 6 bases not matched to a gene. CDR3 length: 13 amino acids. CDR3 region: CASSPNRGGEQYF. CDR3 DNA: TGTGCCAGCTCACCTAACAGGGGCGGGGAGCAGTACTTC. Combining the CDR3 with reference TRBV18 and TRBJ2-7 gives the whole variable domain NAGVMQNPRHLVRRRGQEARLRCSPMKGHSHVYWYRQLPEEGLKFMVYLQKENIIDESGMPKERFSAEFPKEGPSILRIQQVVRGDSAAYFCASSPNRGGEQYFGPGTRLTVT.

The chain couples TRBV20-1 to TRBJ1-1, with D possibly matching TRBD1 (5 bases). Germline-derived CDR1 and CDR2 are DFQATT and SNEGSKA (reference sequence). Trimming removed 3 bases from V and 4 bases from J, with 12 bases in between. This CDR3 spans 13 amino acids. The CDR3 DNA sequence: TGCAGTGCTAGTCGGGGCGCCCTCACTGAAGCTTTCTTT. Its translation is CSASRGALTEAFF.

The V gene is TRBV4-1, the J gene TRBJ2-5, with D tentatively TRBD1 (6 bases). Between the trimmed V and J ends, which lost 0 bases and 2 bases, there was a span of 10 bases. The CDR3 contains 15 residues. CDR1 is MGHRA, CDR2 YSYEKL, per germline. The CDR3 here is CASSQDPGAQETQYF. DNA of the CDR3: TGCGCCAGCAGCCAAGACCCAGGGGCTCAAGAGACCCAGTACTTC.

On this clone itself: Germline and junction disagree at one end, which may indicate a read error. The CDR3 here is CASSQAPEPGGYDEQFF. CDR3 nucleotide sequence: TGCGCCAGCAGCCAAGCTCCCGAACCGGGGGGCTACGATGAGCAGTTCTTC. This chain uses TRBV4-1 with TRBJ2-1; weak D call: TRBD2 (7 bases). CDR1 MGHRA and CDR2 YSYEKL come from the germline V gene. The CDR3 is 17 residues long.